These 18 T cell receptor beta chains came from one sample sequenced in a study of T cells after yellow fever vaccination. From the 5' RACE reads, TCRdb called clonotypes with MiXCR, one entry per CDR3 protein. Of some 300,000 distinct CDR3 sequences in the sample, less than 9.5% were seen once. The sample here was PBMCs, taken more than 35 days after the first yellow fever vaccination. The receptor set was obtained from a young man who received the YFV17D yellow fever vaccine.

This clonotype was recorded a few times. The genes are TRBV7-2 and TRBJ2-2; a weak D match, TRBD1 (6 bases). CDR3 size: 16 residues. V was clipped by 0 bases and J by 0 bases, with 8 bases between them. CDR1 and CDR2 from the germline V gene are SGHTA and FQGNSA. CDR3 in DNA: TGTGCCAGCAGCTTAGCGGGGGCCTCGAACACCGGGGAGCTGTTTTTT. It codes for CASSLAGASNTGELFF. Together with reference TRBV7-2 and TRBJ2-2, the CDR3 gives the full variable domain: GAGVSQSPSNKVTEKGKDVELRCDPISGHTALYWYRQSLGQGLEFLIYFQGNSAPDKSGLPSDRFSAERTGGSVSTLTIQRTQQEDSAVYLCASSLAGASNTGELFFGEGSRLTVL.

This sequence joins TRBV29-1 and TRBJ2-1; 13 nucleotides agree with TRBD2. Germline lookup yields CDR1 SQVTM and CDR2 ANQGSEA. The CDR3 is made up of 15 amino acids. Trimming removed 6 bases from V and 2 bases from J; junction bases left unmatched: 4. DNA of the CDR3: TGCAGCGTCGCAGGGACTAGCGGGGCCTACAATGAGCAGTTCTTC. Amino acid sequence: CSVAGTSGAYNEQFF.

CDR3 sequence reads: CASSQDEGTGEQFF. CDR3 sequence (DNA): TGTGCCAGCAGCCAAGACGAAGGGACCGGTGAGCAGTTCTTC. The chain combines TRBV3-1 with TRBJ2-1, with D perhaps assigned TRBD1 or TRBD2 (5 bases each). The germline V and J ends were trimmed by 0 bases and 9 bases, with 12 bases remaining between them. This CDR3 is built from 14 residues. CDR1 is LGHDT and CDR2 is YNNKEL in the germline V gene (reference sequence).

This clonotype was observed a few times. The V gene is TRBV7-2, the J gene TRBJ2-3, with D perhaps matching TRBD2 (5 bases). The CDR3 sequence is 14 residues long. Germline V gene sequence: CDR1 SGHTA, CDR2 FQGNSA. Trimming took 6 bases from V and 4 from J, leaving 14 bases between them. CDR3 nucleotides: TGTGCCAGCAGGCCGGGGAGCGCTTCAGATACGCAGTATTTT. It codes for CASRPGSASDTQYF.

There are many counts of this clonotype. The chain employs TRBV5-1 and TRBJ1-1, with D perhaps matching TRBD1 (5 bases). This CDR3 spans 15 amino acids. The V gene's germline CDR1 is SGHRS and CDR2 YFSETQ. V was trimmed by 4 bases and J by 0 bases, leaving 13 bases between them. CDR3 loop: CASSQTGTVNTEAFF. In nucleotides, the CDR3 is TGCGCCAGCAGCCAAACCGGGACGGTGAACACTGAAGCTTTCTTT.

There are many counts of this clonotype. The chain employs TRBV27 and TRBJ2-3; 7 bases line up with TRBD2. The length of the CDR3 is 13 residues. Looked up from germline, CDR1 is MNHEY and CDR2 is SMNVEV (reference sequence). Unmatched junction bases numbered 4, after V lost 7 bases and J lost 3 bases. Here the CDR3 reads CASMGGGTDTQYF. CDR3 in DNA: TGTGCCAGCATGGGGGGGGGAACAGATACGCAGTATTTT.

This clonotype was seen only a few times. The chain uses TRBV25-1 and TRBJ2-5; D remains ambiguous. Germline lookup yields CDR1 MGHDK and CDR2 SYGVNS. The CDR3 runs 14 residues. V lost 1 base to trimming and J lost 3 bases, with 9 bases between them. Here the CDR3 DNA reads TGTGCCAGCAGTGAATTAGGCAGAGAAGAGACCCAGTACTTC. This sequence encodes CASSELGREETQYF.

This clonotype was observed a few times. CDR3 amino acids: CASSSTLAGGTDTQYF. The CDR3 bases are TGTGCCAGCAGTTCGACACTAGCGGGGGGCACAGATACGCAGTATTTT. The chain carries TRBV12-3 or TRBV12-4 and TRBJ2-3, with 11 bases lining up with TRBD2. This CDR3 region has 16 residues. Trimming at V came to 4 bases and at J to 1 base, leaving 4 bases not matched to a gene.

Only a few counts were recorded for this clonotype. This sequence joins TRBV7-2 and TRBJ2-1; 7 nucleotides match TRBD2. CDR1 and CDR2 (germline): SGHTA, FQGNSA. This CDR3 is 16 amino acids long. Trimming cost V 2 bases and J 4 bases; bases outside gene matches: 8. The CDR3 region is CASSLRSSGGYNEQFF. CDR3 in DNA: TGTGCCAGCAGCTTACGCTCTAGCGGAGGTTACAATGAGCAGTTCTTC.

The chain employs TRBV7-8 and TRBJ1-1; D is unresolved. V was clipped by 2 bases and J by 1 base, with 8 bases between them. The germline CDR1 and CDR2 sequences are SGHVS and FQNEAQ. This CDR3 spans 14 amino acids. The CDR3 DNA follows: TGTGCCAGCAGCTTAATGATGACGAACACTGAAGCTTTCTTT. Amino acid sequence: CASSLMMTNTEAFF. The complete variable domain, with remaining parts taken from reference TRBV7-8 and TRBJ1-1, reads GAGVSQSPRYKVAKRGQDVALRCDPISGHVSLFWYQQALGQGPEFLTYFQNEAQLDKSGLPSDRFFAERPEGSVSTLKIQRTQQEDSAVYLCASSLMMTNTEAFFGQGTRLTVV.

The genes are TRBV29-1 and TRBJ1-2, with TRBD1 matching over 9 bases. V trimming: 4 bases; J trimming: 3 bases; junction bases outside the gene matches: 3. The CDR3 spans 13 residues. Germline V CDR1 and CDR2: SQVTM, ANQGSEA. CDR3 sequence reads: CSVGTGEHYGYTF. DNA of the CDR3: TGCAGCGTTGGGACAGGGGAACACTATGGCTACACCTTC.

The J gene is TRBJ1-5, the V gene TRBV24-1; D unresolved. Trimming left V 1 base short and J 6 bases short, with 6 bases between. The CDR3 has 13 amino acids. CDR1 is KGHDR, CDR2 SFDVKD, per germline. The CDR3 sequence: CATSDFGRQPQHF. The CDR3 region has the DNA TGTGCCACCAGTGATTTCGGTCGTCAGCCCCAGCATTTT.

This clonotype turned up a few times. V gene TRBV4-1 combines with J gene TRBJ1-4, with TRBD1 identical over 7 bases. In germline, CDR1 is MGHRA, CDR2 YSYEKL. CDR3 length: 14 amino acids. The V and J ends lost 2 bases and 8 bases, in that order; junction bases with no gene match: 5. The CDR3 region has the DNA TGCGCCAGCAGCCAACCAGACAGGGTCGAAAAACTGTTTTTT. Translating it yields CASSQPDRVEKLFF.

The V and J genes are TRBV11-3 and TRBJ2-1; 8 bases are shared with TRBD2. The CDR3 is made up of 14 amino acids. With 1 base clipped from V and 9 bases from J, the junction kept 5 bases outside the gene matches. The germline V gene encodes CDR1 SGHNT and CDR2 YENEEA. In DNA, the CDR3 is TGTGCCAGCAGCTTAGTCGGGGGGGCCGTTGAGCAGTTCTTC. It codes for CASSLVGGAVEQFF.

This clonotype was seen ten or more times. The chain links TRBV19 to TRBJ1-1; maybe TRBD1 (5 bases). The germline V and J ends were trimmed by 8 bases and 5 bases, with 27 bases remaining between them. Germline CDR1 LNHDA, CDR2 SQIVND (reference sequence). The CDR3 has 17 amino acids. The DNA for the CDR3 is TGTGCCAGTGCCACTACTTGGGTTAGGGGAGGGAGAACTGAAGCTTTCTTT. This codes for CASATTWVRGGRTEAFF.

The genes are TRBV5-6 and TRBJ1-5; 8 bases match TRBD1. V gave up 3 bases and J gave up 7 bases; unmatched junction bases: 6. CDR3 length: 14 amino acids. Looked up from germline, CDR1 is SGHDT and CDR2 is YYEEEE. The CDR3 sequence is CASSSGTGWQPQHF. The DNA of the CDR3 is TGTGCCAGCAGCTCGGGGACAGGTTGGCAGCCCCAGCATTTT.

This clonotype has a count of ten or more. The chain recombines TRBV5-4 with TRBJ2-3, with TRBD1 as a possible D gene (6 bases). Germline V gene lookup returns CDR1 SGHNT and CDR2 YYREEE (reference sequence). The CDR3 contains 15 residues. V lost 5 bases to trimming and J lost 0 bases, with 13 bases between them. CDR3 sequence (DNA): TGTGCCAGCAGGGAGACAGGTGTTAGCACAGATACGCAGTATTTT. Protein product: CASRETGVSTDTQYF.

The CDR3 DNA is TGTGCCAGCAGTCCCTCTCTACGGAACACTGAAGCTTTCTTT. Its protein is CASSPSLRNTEAFF. The chain uses TRBV28 and TRBJ1-1; D call uncertain. The CDR3 totals 14 residues. The germline V gene has CDR1 MDHEN and CDR2 SYDVKM. The V end lost 5 bases, the J end lost 1 base, and 11 bases lay between the germline ends.